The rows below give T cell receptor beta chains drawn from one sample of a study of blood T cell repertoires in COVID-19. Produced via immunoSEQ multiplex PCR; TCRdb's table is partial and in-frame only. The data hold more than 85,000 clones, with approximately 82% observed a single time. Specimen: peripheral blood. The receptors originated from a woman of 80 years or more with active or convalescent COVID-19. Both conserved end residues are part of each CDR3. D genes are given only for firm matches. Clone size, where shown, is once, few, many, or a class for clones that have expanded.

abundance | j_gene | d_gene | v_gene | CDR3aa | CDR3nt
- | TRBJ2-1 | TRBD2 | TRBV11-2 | CASSFPGLANNEQFF | TGTGCCAGCAGCTTCCCGGGACTAGCCAACAATGAGCAGTTCTTC
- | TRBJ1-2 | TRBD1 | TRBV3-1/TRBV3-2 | CASSQEGQGAIYGYTF | TGTGCCAGCAGCCAGGAAGGACAGGGGGCAATCTATGGCTACACCTTC
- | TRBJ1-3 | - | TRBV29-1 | CSVRLSGNTIYF | TGCAGCGTGCGGCTCTCTGGAAACACCATATATTTT
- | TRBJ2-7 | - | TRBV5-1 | CASSLQGIRDEQYF | TGCGCCAGCAGCTTACAGGGAATTCGAGACGAGCAGTACTTC
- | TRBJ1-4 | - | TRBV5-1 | CASSQWTDGKLFF | TGCGCCAGCAGCCAATGGACAGACGGGAAACTGTTTTTT
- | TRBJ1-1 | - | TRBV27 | CASSSLQGSNTEAFF | TGTGCCAGCAGTTCCTTACAGGGTTCGAACACTGAAGCTTTCTTT
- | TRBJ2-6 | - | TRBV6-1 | CASSEILVTALSGANVLTF | TGTGCCAGCAGTGAAATTCTGGTGACAGCACTCTCTGGGGCCAACGTCCTGACTTTC
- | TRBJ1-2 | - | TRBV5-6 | CASSMRTANYGYTF | TGTGCCAGCAGCATGAGGACAGCTAACTATGGCTACACCTTC
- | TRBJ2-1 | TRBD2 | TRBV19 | CASTSGSYLHEQFF | TGTGCCAGTACCAGCGGGAGTTACTTGCATGAGCAGTTCTTC
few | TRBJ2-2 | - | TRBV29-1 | CSVSDTGELFF | TGCAGCGTTTCGGACACCGGGGAGCTGTTTTTT
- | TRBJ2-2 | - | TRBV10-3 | CAISSGAGELFF | TGTGCCATCAGCTCAGGCGCCGGGGAGCTGTTTTTT
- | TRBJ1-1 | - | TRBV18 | CASSGTLNTEAFF | TGTGCCAGCTCTGGGACATTGAACACTGAAGCTTTCTTT
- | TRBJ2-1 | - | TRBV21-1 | CASSTGGQSSYNEQFF | TGTGCCAGCAGCACGGGGGGGCAGAGCTCCTACAATGAGCAGTTCTTC
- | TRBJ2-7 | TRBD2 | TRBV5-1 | CASSLGLAGAYEQYF | TGCGCCAGCAGCTTGGGACTAGCGGGAGCCTACGAGCAGTACTTC